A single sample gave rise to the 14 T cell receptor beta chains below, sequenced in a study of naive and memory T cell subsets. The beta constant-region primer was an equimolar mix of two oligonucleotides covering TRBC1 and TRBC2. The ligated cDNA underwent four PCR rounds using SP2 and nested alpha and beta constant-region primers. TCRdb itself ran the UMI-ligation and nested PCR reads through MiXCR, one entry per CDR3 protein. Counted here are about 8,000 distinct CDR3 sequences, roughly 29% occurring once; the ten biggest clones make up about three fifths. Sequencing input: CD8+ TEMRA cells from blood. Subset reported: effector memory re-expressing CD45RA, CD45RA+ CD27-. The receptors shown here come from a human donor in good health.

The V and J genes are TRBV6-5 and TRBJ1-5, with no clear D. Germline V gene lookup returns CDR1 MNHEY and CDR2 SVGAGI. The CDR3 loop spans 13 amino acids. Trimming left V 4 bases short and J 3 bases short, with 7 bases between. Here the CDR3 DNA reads TGTGCCAGCAGTTTCCTCATCAATCAGCCCCAGCATTTT. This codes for CASSFLINQPQHF.

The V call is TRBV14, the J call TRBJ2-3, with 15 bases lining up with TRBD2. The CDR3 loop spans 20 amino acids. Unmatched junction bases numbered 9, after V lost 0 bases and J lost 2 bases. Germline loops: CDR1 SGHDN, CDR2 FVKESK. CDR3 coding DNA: TGTGCCAGCAGCCAAGACTCCTGGACTAGCGGGGGGGTGAACACAGATACGCAGTATTTT. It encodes CASSQDSWTSGGVNTDTQYF.

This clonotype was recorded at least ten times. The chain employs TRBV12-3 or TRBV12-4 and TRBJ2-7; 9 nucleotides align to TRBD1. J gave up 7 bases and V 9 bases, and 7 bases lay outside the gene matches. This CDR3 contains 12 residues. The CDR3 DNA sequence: TGTGCCAGTTCCGGGACAGGGCGAGAGCAGTACTTC. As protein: CASSGTGREQYF.

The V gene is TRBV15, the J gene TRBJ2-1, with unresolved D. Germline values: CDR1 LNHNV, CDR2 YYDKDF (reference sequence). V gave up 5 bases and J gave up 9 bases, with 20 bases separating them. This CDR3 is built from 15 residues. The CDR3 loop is CATSERSPGTSEQFF. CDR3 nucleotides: TGTGCCACCAGCGAGAGATCGCCAGGTACAAGTGAGCAGTTCTTC. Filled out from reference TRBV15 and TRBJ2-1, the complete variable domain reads DAMVIQNPRYQVTQFGKPVTLSCSQTLNHNVMYWYQQKSSQAPKLLFHYYDKDFNNEADTPDNFQSRRPNTSFCFLDIRSPGLGDTAMYLCATSERSPGTSEQFFGPGTRLTVL.

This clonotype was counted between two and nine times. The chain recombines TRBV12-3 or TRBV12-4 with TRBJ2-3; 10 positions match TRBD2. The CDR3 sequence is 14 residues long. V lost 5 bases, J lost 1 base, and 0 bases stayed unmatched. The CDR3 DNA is TGTGCCAGCAGTGGGACTAGCGGCACAGATACGCAGTATTTT. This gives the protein CASSGTSGTDTQYF.

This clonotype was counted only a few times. CDR3 in amino acids: CASSCGGRYYF. CDR3 bases: TGTGCCAGCAGTTGTGGTGGCAGATATTACTTC. The gene calls are TRBV28 and TRBJ2-7, with D unresolved. V lost 4 bases, J lost 13 bases, and 14 bases lay in between. CDR1 is MDHEN, CDR2 SYDVKM, per germline. CDR3 length equals 11 residues.

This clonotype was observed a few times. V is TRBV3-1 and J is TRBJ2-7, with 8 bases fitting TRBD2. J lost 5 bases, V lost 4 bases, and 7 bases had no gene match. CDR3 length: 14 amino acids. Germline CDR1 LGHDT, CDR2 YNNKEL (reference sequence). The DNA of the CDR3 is TGTGCCAGCAGCCCCGGACTAGCCCCTGACGAGCAGTACTTC. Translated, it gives CASSPGLAPDEQYF.

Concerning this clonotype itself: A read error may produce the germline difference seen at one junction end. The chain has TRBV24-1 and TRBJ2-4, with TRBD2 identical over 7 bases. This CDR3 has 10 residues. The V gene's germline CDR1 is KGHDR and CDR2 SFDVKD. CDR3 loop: CATSWEGRHF. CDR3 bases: TGTGCCACCAGTTGGGAGGGTAGGCACTTC.

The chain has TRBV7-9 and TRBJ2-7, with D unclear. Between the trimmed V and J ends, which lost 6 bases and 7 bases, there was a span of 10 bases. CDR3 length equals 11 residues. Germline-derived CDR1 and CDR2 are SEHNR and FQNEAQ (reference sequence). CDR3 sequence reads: CASRTQGEQYF. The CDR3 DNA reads TGTGCCAGCAGGACCCAAGGAGAGCAGTACTTC. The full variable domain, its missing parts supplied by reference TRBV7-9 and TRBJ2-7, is DTGVSQNPRHKITKRGQNVTFRCDPISEHNRLYWYRQTLGQGPEFLTYFQNEAQLEKSRLLSDRFSAERPKGSFSTLEIQRTEQGDSAMYLCASRTQGEQYFGPGTRLTVT.

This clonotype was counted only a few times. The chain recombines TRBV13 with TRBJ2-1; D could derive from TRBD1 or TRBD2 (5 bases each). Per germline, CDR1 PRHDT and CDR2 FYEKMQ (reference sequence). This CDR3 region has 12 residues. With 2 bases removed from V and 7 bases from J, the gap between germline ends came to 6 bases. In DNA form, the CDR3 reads TGTGCCAGCAGCTTATGGGGGAATGAGCAGTTCTTC. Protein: CASSLWGNEQFF.

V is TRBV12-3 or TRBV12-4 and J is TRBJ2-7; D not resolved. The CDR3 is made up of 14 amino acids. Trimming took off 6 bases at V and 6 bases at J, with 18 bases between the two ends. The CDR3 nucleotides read TGTGCCAGCAGAAAATTGGACGGCAGTGTCGAGCAGTACTTC. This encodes CASRKLDGSVEQYF.

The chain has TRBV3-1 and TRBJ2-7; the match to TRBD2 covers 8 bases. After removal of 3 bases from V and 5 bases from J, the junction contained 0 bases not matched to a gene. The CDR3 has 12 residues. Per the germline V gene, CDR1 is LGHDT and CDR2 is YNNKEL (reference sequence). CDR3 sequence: CASSHGGDEQYF. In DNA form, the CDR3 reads TGTGCCAGCAGCCACGGGGGGGACGAGCAGTACTTC.

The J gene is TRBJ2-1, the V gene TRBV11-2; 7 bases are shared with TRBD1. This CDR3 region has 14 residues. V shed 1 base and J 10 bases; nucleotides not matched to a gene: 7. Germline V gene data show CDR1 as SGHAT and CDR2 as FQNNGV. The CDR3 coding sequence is TGTGCCAGCAGCTTAGTCCATGACAGGGAGGAGCAGTTCTTC. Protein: CASSLVHDREEQFF.

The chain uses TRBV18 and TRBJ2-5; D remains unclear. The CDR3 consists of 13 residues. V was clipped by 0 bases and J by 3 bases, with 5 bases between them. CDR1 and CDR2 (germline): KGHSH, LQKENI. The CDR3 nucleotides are TGTGCCAGCTCACCACCGACCGAAGAGACCCAGTACTTC. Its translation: CASSPPTEETQYF.